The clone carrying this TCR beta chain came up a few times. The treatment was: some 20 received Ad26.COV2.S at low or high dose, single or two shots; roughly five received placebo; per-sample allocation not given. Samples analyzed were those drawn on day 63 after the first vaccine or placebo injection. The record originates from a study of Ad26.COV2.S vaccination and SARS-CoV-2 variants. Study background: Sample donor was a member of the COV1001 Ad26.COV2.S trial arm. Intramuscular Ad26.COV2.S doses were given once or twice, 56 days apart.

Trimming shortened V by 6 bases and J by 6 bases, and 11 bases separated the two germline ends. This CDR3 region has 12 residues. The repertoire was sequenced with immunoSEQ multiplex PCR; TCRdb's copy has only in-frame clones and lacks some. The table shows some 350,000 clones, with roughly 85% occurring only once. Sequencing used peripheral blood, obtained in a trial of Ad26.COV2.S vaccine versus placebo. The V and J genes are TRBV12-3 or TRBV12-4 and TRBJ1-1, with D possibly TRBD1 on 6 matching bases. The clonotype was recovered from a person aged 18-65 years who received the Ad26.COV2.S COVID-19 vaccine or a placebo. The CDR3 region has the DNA TGTGCCAGCAGGGGAGGGGGGCCTGAAGCTTTCTTT. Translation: CASRGGGPEAFF.